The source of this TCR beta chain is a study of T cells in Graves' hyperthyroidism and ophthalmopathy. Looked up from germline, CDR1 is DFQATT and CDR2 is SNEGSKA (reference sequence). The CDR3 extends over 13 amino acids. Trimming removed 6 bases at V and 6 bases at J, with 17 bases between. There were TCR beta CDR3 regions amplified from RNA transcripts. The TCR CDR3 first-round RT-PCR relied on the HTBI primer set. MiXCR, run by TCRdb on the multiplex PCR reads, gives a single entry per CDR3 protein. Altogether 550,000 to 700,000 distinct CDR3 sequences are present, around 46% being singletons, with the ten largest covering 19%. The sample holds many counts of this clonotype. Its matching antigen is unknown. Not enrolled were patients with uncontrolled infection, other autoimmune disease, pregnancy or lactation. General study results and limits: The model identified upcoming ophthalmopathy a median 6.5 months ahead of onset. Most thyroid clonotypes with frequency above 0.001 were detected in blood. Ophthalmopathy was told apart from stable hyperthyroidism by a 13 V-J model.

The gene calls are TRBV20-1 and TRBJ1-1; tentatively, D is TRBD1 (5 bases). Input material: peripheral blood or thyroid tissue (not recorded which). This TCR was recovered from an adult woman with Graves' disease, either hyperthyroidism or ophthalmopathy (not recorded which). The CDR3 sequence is CSATTVAPSEAFF. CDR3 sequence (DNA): TGCAGTGCCACGACAGTAGCACCCTCTGAAGCTTTCTTT.